These 14 T cell receptor beta chains were all obtained from the same sample, sequenced in a study of cytotoxic CD8 clonotypes in ibrutinib-treated CLL. TCRdb's copy holds only in-frame clones and misses some; the assay was immunoSEQ multiplex PCR. There are around 250,000 clones in the sample; less than 75% occur only once, and 15% to 17% lies in the top ten. The specimen comprised PBMCs, sampled after 24 months of ibrutinib treatment. Receptors originate from a human donor with chronic lymphocytic leukemia.

The chain employs TRBV4-1 and TRBJ2-5; perhaps TRBD2 as D (6 bases). There are 17 residues in the CDR3. The V and J ends lost 0 bases and 7 bases respectively, with 21 bases between them. Looked up from germline, CDR1 is MGHRA and CDR2 is YSYEKL. For the CDR3, the DNA is TGCGCCAGCAGCCAAGATTTGGGTAGCGGTCGTTCAGGGACCCAGTACTTC. This codes for CASSQDLGSGRSGTQYF.

This clone was observed once. The chain combines TRBV28 with TRBJ2-7; D is unresolved. CDR1 is MDHEN and CDR2 is SYDVKM in the germline V gene. The V gene lost 5 bases and the J gene lost 0 bases, with 20 bases spanning the gap. CDR3 size: 17 residues. For the CDR3, the DNA is TGTGCCAGCAGTCACCGGATTGGCCTACCAACCTCCTACGAGCAGTACTTC. Encoded protein: CASSHRIGLPTSYEQYF.

The J gene is TRBJ2-2, the V gene TRBV9; 12 nucleotides agree with TRBD2. The germline CDR1 and CDR2 sequences are SGDLS and YYNGEE. There are 19 residues in the CDR3. J was trimmed by 1 base and V by 2 bases; bases with no gene match: 9. The CDR3 DNA reads TGTGCCAGCAGCGTCGGACTAGCGGGAAACAGAAAGAACACCGGGGAGCTGTTTTTT. Its protein is CASSVGLAGNRKNTGELFF.

This clone was seen more than once but under ten times. The rearrangement links TRBV6-1 to TRBJ2-1; 8 bases agree with TRBD1. With V trimmed by 10 bases and J by 3 bases, 11 bases remained unmatched. This CDR3 is 15 amino acids long. Germline CDR1 reads MNHNS; CDR2 reads SASEGT. CDR3 in amino acids: CATLYDGQGYNEQFF. The CDR3 DNA is TGTGCCACCTTGTATGACGGACAGGGCTACAATGAGCAGTTCTTC.

This clone was recorded once. This rearrangement joins TRBV11-3 to TRBJ2-5; a possible D gene is TRBD1 (5 bases). The CDR3 is made up of 15 amino acids. Germline-derived CDR1 and CDR2 are SGHNT and YENEEA. Trimming left V 0 bases short and J 7 bases short, with 15 bases between. The CDR3 bases are TGTGCCAGCAGCTTAGAGGGAACAGGCCCCGGGACCCAGTACTTC. Protein product: CASSLEGTGPGTQYF.

This clone was seen a few times. J is TRBJ1-5 and V is TRBV6-6; no firm D call. Between the trimmed V and J ends, which lost 2 bases and 3 bases, there was a span of 11 bases. The CDR3 contains 15 residues. The germline V gene has CDR1 MNHNY and CDR2 SVGAGI (reference sequence). The CDR3 coding sequence is TGTGCCAGCAGTTACGGTCGCAGCTCCAATCAGCCCCAGCATTTT. It yields the protein CASSYGRSSNQPQHF.

Remarks on this clone: A read error may explain this, as a much larger clone is one base away. The chain uses TRBV2 and TRBJ1-3; D is uncertain. Trimming shortened V by 5 bases and J by 0 bases, and 5 bases separated the two germline ends. The CDR3 totals 13 residues. Germline V lookup: CDR1 SNHLY, CDR2 FYNNEI. As DNA, the CDR3 is TGTGCCAGCAGTCCCAGCTCTGGAAACACCATATATTTT. The encoded protein is CASSPSSGNTIYF.

This clone came up once. The CDR3 spells CASSVEVVTIDPDTQYF. CDR3 in DNA: TGTGCCAGCAGCGTAGAGGTAGTGACTATTGATCCAGATACGCAGTATTTT. The J gene is TRBJ2-3, the V gene TRBV9; D is possibly TRBD2 (5 bases). Trimming took off 0 bases at V and 4 bases at J, with 18 bases between the two ends. This CDR3 spans 17 amino acids. Germline loops: CDR1 SGDLS, CDR2 YYNGEE.

The genes are TRBV10-3 and TRBJ2-5, with D possibly being TRBD2 (5 bases). This CDR3 spans 13 amino acids. Deletions cut 7 bases from V and 4 bases from J, with 13 bases between. The germline gives CDR1 ENHRY, CDR2 SYGVKD. The CDR3 DNA reads TGTGCCATCAACGCGGGCCGGGGAGAGACCCAGTACTTC. It encodes CAINAGRGETQYF.

This clone has a handful of counts. This chain links TRBV4-3 with TRBJ1-3; no reliable D call. With 0 bases removed from V and 1 base from J, the gap between germline ends came to 7 bases. Germline V lookup: CDR1 LGHNA, CDR2 YSLEER. CDR3 length: 15 residues. Written as DNA, the CDR3 is TGCGCCAGCAGCCAAGAAGGCGGATCTGGAAACACCATATATTTT. This translates into CASSQEGGSGNTIYF.

Of note for this clone: At one of its ends the junction is not consistent with the germline gene, which may arise from a read error. This sequence joins TRBV7-7 and TRBJ2-7, with D unclear. The CDR3 runs to 14 residues. Germline CDR1 reads SSHAT; CDR2 reads FNYEAQ (reference sequence). The CDR3 DNA follows: TGTGCTAGCAGCTTAGCCTCAGATTCCTACGAGCAGTACTTC. Amino acid sequence: CASSLASDSYEQYF.

The gene calls are TRBV7-8 and TRBJ1-4, with TRBD1 identical over 7 bases. The V segment lost 4 bases and the J segment 4 bases; nucleotides outside the gene matches: 6. The CDR3 runs 15 residues. Germline V gene lookup returns CDR1 SGHVS and CDR2 FQNEAQ. The chain's CDR3 is CASSSETGFNEKLFF. For the CDR3, the DNA is TGTGCCAGCAGCTCAGAGACAGGGTTTAATGAAAAACTGTTTTTT.

The V and J genes are TRBV7-3 and TRBJ2-3, with D maybe TRBD1 (7 bases). With 11 bases removed from V and 3 bases from J, the gap between germline ends came to 18 bases. The CDR3 totals 14 residues. CDR1 and CDR2 from the germline V gene are SGHTA and FQGTGA. CDR3 loop: CASKGGTETDTQYF. The DNA for the CDR3 is TGTGCCTCCAAAGGGGGGACAGAAACAGATACGCAGTATTTT.

The chain couples TRBV27 to TRBJ1-1; TRBD1 is a possible D gene (5 bases). The V gene lost 7 bases and the J gene lost 6 bases, with 21 bases spanning the gap. Germline values: CDR1 MNHEY, CDR2 SMNVEV (reference sequence). This CDR3 is 15 amino acids long. As DNA, the CDR3 is TGTGCCAGCACTTCCAGGGACCCCTTTGGGCCTGAAGCTTTCTTT. This sequence encodes CASTSRDPFGPEAFF.